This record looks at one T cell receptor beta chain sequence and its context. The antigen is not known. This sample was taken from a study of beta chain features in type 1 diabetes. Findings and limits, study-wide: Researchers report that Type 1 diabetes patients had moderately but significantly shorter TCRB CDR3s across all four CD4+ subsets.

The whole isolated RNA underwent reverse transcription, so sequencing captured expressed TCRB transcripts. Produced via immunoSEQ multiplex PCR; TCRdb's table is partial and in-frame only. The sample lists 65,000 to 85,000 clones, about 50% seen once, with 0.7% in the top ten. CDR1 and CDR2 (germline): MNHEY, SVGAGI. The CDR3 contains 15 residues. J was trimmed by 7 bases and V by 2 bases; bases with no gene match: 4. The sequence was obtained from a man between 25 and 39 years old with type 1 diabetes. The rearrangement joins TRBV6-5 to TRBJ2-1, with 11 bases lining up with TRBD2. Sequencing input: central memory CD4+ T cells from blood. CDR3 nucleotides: TGTGCCAGCAGTTACGGACTAGCGGGTAGGAATGAGCAGTTCTTC. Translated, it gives CASSYGLAGRNEQFF.